This TCR beta chain derives from a study of blood T cell repertoires in COVID-19. About the research overall: The United States, Italy and Spain provided the acute and convalescent COVID-19 samples. Sample material is recorded as cDNA or gDNA derived from T cells, B-cell-depleted T cells, or PBMCs.

Authors' analysis steps: The assay estimated nucleated cells by amplifying reference gene primers. The method was immunoSEQ multiplex PCR; TCRdb's version includes in-frame clones alone and lacks a portion of them. For V, J and clone size, that table is used; D and trimming come from the DNA. The table has roughly 43,000 clones, approximately 80% seen once. The CDR3 sequence is 14 residues long. Germline V gives CDR1 MGHDK, CDR2 SYGVNS. The germline V and J ends were trimmed by 2 bases and 7 bases, with 14 bases remaining between them. This clone was recorded once. Input material: peripheral blood. This TCR was recovered from a woman aged 60-75 years with acute or convalescent COVID-19. The V gene is TRBV25-1, the J gene TRBJ1-2; TRBD1 might be the D (6 bases). The CDR3 is CASSEDAGGPGYTF. The DNA for the CDR3 is TGTGCCAGCAGTGAAGACGCGGGGGGCCCTGGCTACACCTTC.